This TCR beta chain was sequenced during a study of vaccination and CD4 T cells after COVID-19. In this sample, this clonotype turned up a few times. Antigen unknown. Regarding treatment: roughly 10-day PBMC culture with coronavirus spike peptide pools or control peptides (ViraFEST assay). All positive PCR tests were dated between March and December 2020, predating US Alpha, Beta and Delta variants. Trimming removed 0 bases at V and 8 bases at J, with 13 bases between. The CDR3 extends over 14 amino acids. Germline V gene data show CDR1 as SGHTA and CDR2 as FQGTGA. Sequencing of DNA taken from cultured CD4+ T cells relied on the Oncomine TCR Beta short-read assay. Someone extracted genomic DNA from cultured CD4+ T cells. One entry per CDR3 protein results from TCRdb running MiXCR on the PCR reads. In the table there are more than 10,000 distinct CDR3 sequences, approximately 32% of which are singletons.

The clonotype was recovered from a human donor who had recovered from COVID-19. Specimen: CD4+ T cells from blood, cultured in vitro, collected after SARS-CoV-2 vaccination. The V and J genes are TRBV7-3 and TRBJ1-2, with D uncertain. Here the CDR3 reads CASSLTLKGSGYTF. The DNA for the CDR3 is TGTGCCAGCAGCTTAACGTTGAAGGGATCGGGCTACACCTTC.